A single sample is the source of the 27 T cell receptor beta chains below, sequenced in a study of T cells in Graves' hyperthyroidism and ophthalmopathy. RNA transcripts provided the source from which TCR beta CDR3 regions were amplified. In the first-round RT-PCR of the TCR CDR3, the HTBI primer set was used. TCRdb fed the multiplex PCR reads into MiXCR, producing one record per CDR3 protein. The data show around 350,000 distinct CDR3 sequences, 19% seen once. What was sequenced was blood. The receptors come from a woman under 30 with Graves' hyperthyroidism.

This clonotype was recorded at least ten times. The chain joins TRBV10-3 to TRBJ1-5; possibly TRBD1 for D (5 bases). The CDR3 spans 13 residues. The germline V and J ends were trimmed by 7 bases and 5 bases, with 12 bases remaining between them. Germline V lookup: CDR1 ENHRY, CDR2 SYGVKD. The CDR3 DNA is TGTGCCATCACGGGGGACCTCGATCAGCCCCAGCATTTT. It is translated as CAITGDLDQPQHF.

In this sample, this clonotype turned up many times. The chain recombines TRBV15 with TRBJ2-7, with D hard to call. The CDR3 is 13 residues long. Trimming took off 2 bases at V and 4 bases at J, with 9 bases between the two ends. The germline CDR1 and CDR2 sequences are LNHNV and YYDKDF (reference sequence). This CDR3 is CATSRHSGYEQYF. Here the CDR3 DNA reads TGTGCCACCAGCAGACATTCCGGGTACGAGCAGTACTTC.

This clonotype was seen at least ten times. The chain employs TRBV4-1 and TRBJ1-1; D not certain. Germline V CDR1 and CDR2: MGHRA, YSYEKL. V was trimmed by 1 base and J by 0 bases, leaving 3 bases between them. This CDR3 has 13 amino acids. CDR3 in DNA: TGCGCCAGCAGCCAAGCGGTGAACACTGAAGCTTTCTTT. Its translation: CASSQAVNTEAFF.

The V and J genes are TRBV3-1 and TRBJ1-2; D not certain. This CDR3 has 15 residues. Between the trimmed V and J ends, which lost 2 bases and 2 bases, there was a span of 12 bases. CDR1 is LGHDT and CDR2 is YNNKEL in the germline V gene (reference sequence). The CDR3 coding sequence is TGTGCCAGCAGCCAAAAAAACGACTACAACTATGGCTACACCTTC. Protein: CASSQKNDYNYGYTF. Combining the CDR3 with reference TRBV3-1 and TRBJ1-2 gives the whole variable domain DTAVSQTPKYLVTQMGNDKSIKCEQNLGHDTMYWYKQDSKKFLKIMFSYNNKELIINETVPNRFSPKSPDKAHLNLHINSLELGDSAVYFCASSQKNDYNYGYTFGSGTRLTVV.

This clonotype showed up many times. V and J are TRBV6-5 and TRBJ2-7, with TRBD2 matching 9 bases. The CDR3 has 15 residues. With 5 bases clipped from V and 2 bases from J, the junction kept 7 bases outside the gene matches. In germline, CDR1 is MNHEY, CDR2 SVGAGI. The CDR3 spells CASSLTSGATYEQYF. In nucleotides, the CDR3 is TGTGCCAGCAGTCTGACTAGCGGTGCAACCTACGAGCAGTACTTC.

This clonotype came up many times. The V call is TRBV30, the J call TRBJ1-2; D possibly corresponds to TRBD1 (6 bases). With 4 bases removed from V and 2 bases from J, the gap between germline ends came to 14 bases. Germline CDR1 and CDR2: GTSNPN and SVGIG (reference sequence). The CDR3 extends over 14 amino acids. The CDR3 DNA sequence: TGTGCCTGGATTCTGAGGGGGAAGAACTATGGCTACACCTTC. This sequence encodes CAWILRGKNYGYTF. Full variable domain (rest looked up from reference TRBV30 and TRBJ1-2): SQTIHQWPATLVQPVGSPLSLECTVEGTSNPNLYWYRQAAGRGLQLLFYSVGIGQISSEVPQNLSASRPQDRQFILSSKKLLLSDSGFYLCAWILRGKNYGYTFGSGTRLTVV.

This chain connects TRBV20-1 to TRBJ1-2; a possible D gene is TRBD1 (6 bases). The CDR3 covers 16 residues. V lost 0 bases and J 4 bases, leaving 18 bases between the germline ends. Germline V gene data show CDR1 as DFQATT and CDR2 as SNEGSKA (reference sequence). This CDR3 is CSAREARQVVSYGYTF. CDR3 DNA sequence: TGCAGTGCTAGAGAGGCAAGACAGGTGGTCTCCTATGGCTACACCTTC.

This clonotype was detected many times. The chain links TRBV19 to TRBJ1-1; weak D call: TRBD1 (5 bases). The CDR3 loop spans 16 amino acids. The germline CDR1 and CDR2 sequences are LNHDA and SQIVND (reference sequence). The V gene lost 3 bases and the J gene lost 6 bases, with 20 bases spanning the gap. CDR3 DNA sequence: TGTGCCAGTAGTATCATTTGGGCAGGGAAATTCTCTGAAGCTTTCTTT. The encoded protein is CASSIIWAGKFSEAFF.

This clonotype has at least ten counts. The rearrangement uses TRBV28 and TRBJ2-7; D is possibly TRBD1 (6 bases). V was cut by 5 bases and J by 0 bases, with 14 bases left in between. Germline CDR1 reads MDHEN; CDR2 reads SYDVKM. This CDR3 has 15 residues. CDR3 loop: CASSPHQGNSYEQYF. The CDR3 nucleotides read TGTGCCAGCAGTCCCCATCAGGGGAACTCCTACGAGCAGTACTTC.

This clonotype was detected ten times or more. CDR3 nucleotides: TGTGCCTGGGACAGGGGGCCCGGAGCTGAAGCTTTCTTT. The encoded protein is CAWDRGPGAEAFF. V is TRBV30 and J is TRBJ1-1; 10 bases agree with TRBD1. Per the germline V gene, CDR1 is GTSNPN and CDR2 is SVGIG (reference sequence). The CDR3 runs to 13 residues. V lost 5 bases and J lost 6; bases outside the gene matches: 6.

This clonotype has a count of ten or more. V and J are TRBV4-2 and TRBJ2-7, with a possible D match to TRBD2 (7 bases). The CDR3 extends over 17 amino acids. Trimming took off 1 base at V and 2 bases at J, with 18 bases between the two ends. Germline CDR1 reads LGHNA; CDR2 reads YNFKEQ. The CDR3 bases are TGTGCCAGCAGCCAAGTAGACGTGGGGGGGCATCCCTACGAGCAGTACTTC. Amino acids: CASSQVDVGGHPYEQYF.

This clonotype has a handful of counts. The gene calls are TRBV29-1 and TRBJ1-1; D is uncertain. Germline V lookup: CDR1 SQVTM, CDR2 ANQGSEA. V was trimmed by 8 bases and J by 11 bases, leaving 18 bases between them. This CDR3 has 11 amino acids. The CDR3 DNA follows: TGCAGCTCTCGGGATCAAGTTGAGGCTTTCTTT. Its translation is CSSRDQVEAFF.

The CDR3 region has the DNA TGTGCCAGCAGCATACAGGGGGCGAACGGGGAGCTGTTTTTT. It yields the protein CASSIQGANGELFF. The rearrangement joins TRBV12-3 or TRBV12-4 to TRBJ2-2; 9 bases align to TRBD1. Trimming removed 6 bases from V and 7 bases from J; junction bases left unmatched: 6. The CDR3 is made up of 14 amino acids.

This clonotype was recorded many times. The V gene is TRBV3-1, the J gene TRBJ1-3; no reliable D call. V lost 5 bases and J 3 bases, leaving 5 bases between the germline ends. The CDR3 extends over 12 amino acids. Germline V gene data show CDR1 as LGHDT and CDR2 as YNNKEL (reference sequence). The CDR3 spells CASSDGGNTIYF. The CDR3 bases are TGTGCCAGCAGCGACGGTGGAAACACCATATATTTT.

This clonotype was found many times. The rearrangement links TRBV11-2 to TRBJ2-5; 10 bases line up with TRBD2. Looked up from germline, CDR1 is SGHAT and CDR2 is FQNNGV. After removal of 5 bases from V and 5 bases from J, the junction contained 17 bases not matched to a gene. CDR3 length: 18 residues. The CDR3 loop is CASSAKTPGLASGETQYF. The CDR3 bases are TGTGCCAGCAGCGCGAAAACCCCGGGACTAGCGTCTGGGGAGACCCAGTACTTC.

This clonotype was observed many times. This chain joins TRBV29-1 and TRBJ2-5; weak D call: TRBD2 (5 bases). CDR1 and CDR2 from the germline V gene are SQVTM and ANQGSEA. CDR3 length equals 12 residues. The V end lost 2 bases, the J end lost 5 bases, and 9 bases lay between the germline ends. The CDR3 reads CSVESGGETQYF. The CDR3 region has the DNA TGCAGCGTTGAAAGCGGCGGCGAGACCCAGTACTTC.

This clonotype was observed a few times. This chain joins TRBV11-2 and TRBJ2-3; 8 bases map to TRBD2. Trimming at V came to 5 bases and at J to 2 bases, leaving 3 bases not matched to a gene. There are 14 residues in the CDR3. Germline V lookup: CDR1 SGHAT, CDR2 FQNNGV. The CDR3, as DNA: TGTGCCAGCAGCCGGGGGGGACCCACAGATACGCAGTATTTT. It specifies CASSRGGPTDTQYF.

The sample holds many counts of this clonotype. The chain couples TRBV20-1 to TRBJ2-7; TRBD2 matches 9 bases. The CDR3 is 15 amino acids. Germline CDR1 DFQATT, CDR2 SNEGSKA (reference sequence). Trimming removed 6 bases from V and 3 bases from J; junction bases left unmatched: 12. CDR3 in amino acids: CSAASGAPVDYEQYF. The CDR3 DNA follows: TGCAGTGCCGCTAGCGGGGCCCCCGTGGACTACGAGCAGTACTTC.

This clonotype occurred many times. The chain has TRBV11-2 and TRBJ2-2; 7 bases line up with TRBD1. Germline V lookup: CDR1 SGHAT, CDR2 FQNNGV. This CDR3 comprises 16 residues. The V and J ends lost 5 bases and 1 base, in that order; junction bases with no gene match: 7. DNA of the CDR3: TGTGCCAGCAGCCAAGACAGGGACGAGAACACCGGGGAGCTGTTTTTT. Translation: CASSQDRDENTGELFF. The variable domain in full, completed from reference TRBV11-2 and TRBJ2-2, reads EAGVAQSPRYKIIEKRQSVAFWCNPISGHATLYWYQQILGQGPKLLIQFQNNGVVDDSQLPKDRFSAERLKGVDSTLKIQPAKLEDSAVYLCASSQDRDENTGELFFGEGSRLTVL.

The chain links TRBV12-3 or TRBV12-4 to TRBJ2-5; D could derive from TRBD1 or TRBD2 (6 bases each). Trimming pared 6 bases from V and 5 bases from J, leaving 16 bases between. This CDR3 spans 14 amino acids. The CDR3 region has the DNA TGTGCCAGCAGGTTTAGGGGGGTGAAGGAGACCCAGTACTTC. Amino acids: CASRFRGVKETQYF.

This clonotype was counted many times. The chain couples TRBV28 to TRBJ1-1, with D possibly TRBD1 on 5 matching bases. The V gene's germline CDR1 is MDHEN and CDR2 SYDVKM. The CDR3 length is 12 residues. The V and J ends lost 3 bases and 7 bases respectively, with 9 bases between them. The CDR3 spells CASSFGRDEAFF. In nucleotides, the CDR3 is TGTGCCAGCAGTTTCGGCAGGGATGAAGCTTTCTTT.

At least ten counts were recorded for this clonotype. The rearrangement uses TRBV12-3 or TRBV12-4 and TRBJ2-5, with 7 bases that match TRBD1. The V and J ends lost 4 bases and 4 bases, in that order; junction bases with no gene match: 6. The CDR3 covers 14 residues. The CDR3 region is CASSWTGERETQYF. The CDR3 nucleotides are TGTGCCAGCAGTTGGACAGGCGAACGAGAGACCCAGTACTTC.

This clonotype was found many times. At one boundary the junction diverges from the germline segment, which might be a read error. The CDR3 sequence is CASSLGGWDTEAFF. CDR3 DNA: TGTGCCAGCAGCTTGGGGGGATGGGACACCGAAGCTTTCTTT. The chain links TRBV12-3 or TRBV12-4 to TRBJ1-1; a weak D match, TRBD1 (6 bases). The CDR3 sequence is 14 residues long.

This clonotype has just a few counts. No conserved phenylalanine or tryptophan ends this CDR3, so it is likely a read error. The DNA is omitted, as the CDR3 cannot be located on it reliably, and the CDR3 follows TCRdb's listing. The chain links TRBV10-2 to TRBJ2-7; the table's D gene call, TRBD1, was not cross checked with the DNA. The length of the CDR3 is 11 amino acids, counting both ends. CDR1 and CDR2 (germline): WSHSY, SAAADI. CDR3 amino acids: CASSESWDRKL.

The CDR3 nucleotides are TGTGCCAGCAGTCCCTGGACAGGGACCTACGAGCAGTACTTC. Its protein product is CASSPWTGTYEQYF. The chain carries TRBV12-3 or TRBV12-4 and TRBJ2-7; 8 positions match TRBD1. After removal of 5 bases from V and 2 bases from J, the junction contained 5 bases not matched to a gene. The CDR3 is 14 residues long.

The genes are TRBV27 and TRBJ2-6; no clear D. V was cut by 1 base and J by 0 bases, with 4 bases left in between. Looked up from germline, CDR1 is MNHEY and CDR2 is SMNVEV (reference sequence). This CDR3 region has 15 residues. The CDR3 sequence: CASSLFGSGANVLTF. The CDR3 region has the DNA TGTGCCAGCAGTTTATTCGGCTCTGGGGCCAACGTCCTGACTTTC.

This clonotype appeared many times. The chain has TRBV5-5 and TRBJ1-3; D is uncertain. The ends were cut back, 4 bases at V and 2 bases at J, with 10 bases in the middle. Germline V gene sequence: CDR1 SGHKS, CDR2 YYEKEE (reference sequence). CDR3 length: 14 residues. The DNA for the CDR3 is TGTGCCAGCAGCCCCCCGGCCCCTGGAAACACCATATATTTT. This gives the protein CASSPPAPGNTIYF.